This note documents a single T cell receptor (beta chain) sequence. No cognate antigen has been identified for it. Qualities for individual bases were not recorded, and no much larger clone is one base off. The source of the sample is a study of T cell responses to AZD1222 COVID-19 vaccine (dated by TCRdb to about 2021). For context, the study as a whole: AZD1222 recipients with second doses at about 4 weeks or about 12 weeks were pooled, because spike-specific TCR depth and breadth did not differ between schedules. A total of 230 or so trial participants underwent TCR sequencing, of whom some 210 received two doses of AZD1222 and about 26 received two doses of the MenACWY control vaccine. Enrollment into the trials was organized by age into subgroups of 18-55, 56-69 and 70-plus years, and those subgroups contained roughly 150, 30 and 60 TCR-sequenced participants, respectively. The paper as a whole reports these results and caveats: Conclusions about previously exposed vaccinees were limited because only six AZD1222 recipients were SARS-CoV-2 seropositive at baseline. CD4 TCRs associated with the vaccine covered the entire spike protein, and the dominant responses were in regions 160-218 and 743-854. Reportedly, close to half of the unique spike-specific TCRs recognized epitopes lying outside the regions that are mutated in the B.1.351 and B.1.1.7 variants. No day 14 peak-response samples were available, so repertoires were characterized only after the peak T cell response. Participants were mostly white British, with more females than males. The authors suggested clonal diversity may have been underestimated. After two AZD1222 doses, spike-specific TCR breadth and depth were significantly higher than at day 0 and than in MenACWY recipients. The 56-69-year group was small, and its depth increase did not reach significance, likely because of low power.

Counted from cysteine to phenylalanine, this CDR3 has 13 amino acids. Only the CDR3 DNA is retained, 39 bases long and in frame from the first base. The V and J ends are trimmed by 6 bases and 4 bases, leaving 12 bases between them. Via the germline V gene, CDR1 is MNHEY and CDR2 SVGAGI. According to the study, the label for this sample's time point signals: baseline before first vaccination. Samples from vaccinated people were obtained from the UK trials COV001 and COV002, which included a single-blind randomized controlled phase 2/3 trial of AZD1222 (ChAdOx1 nCoV-19) in healthy adults. For TCRbeta chain sequencing, PBMC samples were collected from trial participants at day 0 and at day 28 after the second dose. The CDR3 regions of human TCRbeta chains were analyzed by immunosequencing. Per the authors' processing: TCRs in the repertoires were matched against a reference library of SARS-CoV-2-specific TCRs that had been generated with the MIRA antigen-specificity platform. Breadth was defined as the fraction of unique TCRs that were SARS-CoV-2-associated. Depth was defined as the fraction of total T cells that were SARS-CoV-2-associated. Using the MIRA data, every spike-specific TCR was mapped to the spike region that the TCR reacted to and assigned to either a CD4 or a CD8 class. Log10-transformed breadth and depth values were compared by one-way ANOVA with Sidak's multiple comparisons tests. TCRdb stores this immuneACCESS table with in-frame sequences only. Part of the clones is absent; in the studies checked, under half of the shortfall reflects unresolved V genes, and no reason is known for the rest. V and J calls and clone size follow that table, whereas D and trimming were derived from the DNA. The sample records some 130,000 clones, over 75% of which are singletons. The ten largest account for roughly 1.6% of the sample.

The receptor was isolated from an adult in good health. Recombination linked TRBV6-5 to TRBJ2-5; the D gene is perhaps TRBD1, from 6 matching bases. This sample comprised peripheral blood, obtained on day 0 of AZD1222 vaccination. The CDR3 region reads CASRGWGRETQYF. In nucleotide form, the sequence is TGTGCCAGCAGGGGGTGGGGGCGAGAGACCCAGTACTTC.